The clone carrying this T cell receptor (beta chain) was observed a few times. Its specificity is not known. The data derive from a study of beta chain features in type 1 diabetes. A sort by CD45RO/CCR7/CD25/CD127/CD95/CD27 yielded CD4+ naive, central memory, regulatory and stem cell-like memory cells. Germline V gene lookup returns CDR1 SGHAT and CDR2 FQNNGV. This CDR3 is built from 16 residues. The V gene lost 2 bases and the J gene lost 1 base, with 14 bases spanning the gap. TCRB transcripts that were expressed got sequenced, as all of the isolated RNA had been reverse transcribed. Sequenced by immunoSEQ multiplex PCR; TCRdb stores in-frame clones only, minus some. This sample yields about 350,000 clones, of which around a fifth are seen a single time; 0.035% to 0.055% belongs to the top ten. Study results and caveats: No resolution was reached here on whether HLA type influences TCRB rearrangement. Among patients with Type 1 diabetes, TCRB CDR3s were moderately but significantly shorter in every one of the four CD4+ subsets. Sampled from patients, naive, central memory and Treg TCRB repertoires appeared more similar than those sampled from healthy donors.

Sequenced input: naive CD4+ T cells from blood. This clonotype was obtained from a woman between 18 and 30 years old in good health. The genes are TRBV11-2 and TRBJ1-1, with a weak D call TRBD1 (6 bases). The chain's CDR3 is CASSLWGRGKNTEAFF. The CDR3, as DNA: TGTGCCAGCAGCTTATGGGGGCGGGGGAAGAACACTGAAGCTTTCTTT.